The 29 T cell receptor beta chains below come from one sample, sequenced in a study of cytomegalovirus exposure and HLA in healthy donors. PCR was performed using 60 Vbeta and 13 Jbeta primers. Sequencing was performed with immunoSEQ multiplex PCR; in TCRdb, only in-frame clones are kept and a portion is missing. The sample is made up of 35,000 to 45,000 clones, and the top ten hold 5% to 7.5% of it. The sequenced material came from PBMCs. The receptors come from a man between 25 and 39 years old in good health and CMV-seronegative.

The J gene is TRBJ2-7, the V gene TRBV5-1, with 10 bases aligning to TRBD2. Per germline, CDR1 SGHRS and CDR2 YFSETQ. The CDR3 runs 15 residues. V gave up 5 bases and J gave up 3 bases; unmatched junction bases: 8. The CDR3 loop is CASRPVGLAFYEQYF. CDR3 sequence (DNA): TGCGCCAGCAGGCCCGTGGGACTAGCGTTCTACGAGCAGTACTTC. Filled out from reference TRBV5-1 and TRBJ2-7, the complete variable domain reads KAGVTQTPRYLIKTRGQQVTLSCSPISGHRSVSWYQQTPGQGLQFLFEYFSETQRNKGNFPGRFSGRQFSNSRSEMNVSTLELGDSALYLCASRPVGLAFYEQYFGPGTRLTVT.

This rearrangement joins TRBV12-5 to TRBJ1-3; D not certain. The CDR3 runs to 13 residues. V lost 5 bases and J 4 bases, leaving 9 bases between the germline ends. Looked up from germline, CDR1 is LGHNT and CDR2 is FRNRAP. Here the CDR3 reads CASGAAGGNTIYF. DNA for the CDR3: TGTGCTAGTGGTGCTGCCGGGGGAAACACCATATATTTT. The complete variable domain, with remaining parts taken from reference TRBV12-5 and TRBJ1-3, reads DARVTQTPRHKVTEMGQEVTMRCQPILGHNTVFWYRQTMMQGLELLAYFRNRAPLDDSGMPKDRFSAEMPDATLATLKIQPSEPRDSAVYFCASGAAGGNTIYFGEGSWLTVV.

The chain links TRBV5-4 to TRBJ2-5; the D gene is possibly TRBD1 (6 bases). This CDR3 is 13 amino acids long. The germline V gene encodes CDR1 SGHNT and CDR2 YYREEE (reference sequence). Trimming stripped 0 bases from V and 5 bases from J, with 8 bases between. CDR3 nucleotides: TGTGCCAGCAGCTTGGCAGGGGCCGAGACCCAGTACTTC. It yields the protein CASSLAGAETQYF.

The rearrangement links TRBV19 to TRBJ2-2; 8 nucleotides line up with TRBD2. The V and J ends lost 7 bases and 4 bases, in that order; junction bases with no gene match: 11. Germline values: CDR1 LNHDA, CDR2 SQIVND (reference sequence). The CDR3 spans 16 residues. DNA for the CDR3: TGTGCCAGTATCCCCCGGGGGGGGGTGGGCACCGGGGAGCTGTTTTTT. As protein: CASIPRGGVGTGELFF.

This rearrangement joins TRBV6-1 to TRBJ2-7, with TRBD1 matching over 10 bases. Losses at the gene ends were 4 bases for V and 5 bases for J; bases not matched to a gene: 5. The CDR3 sequence is 14 residues long. Germline V lookup: CDR1 MNHNS, CDR2 SASEGT. The CDR3 reads CASSVDRGHDEQYF. CDR3 DNA sequence: TGTGCCAGCAGTGTAGACAGGGGGCATGACGAGCAGTACTTC.

The gene calls are TRBV15 and TRBJ2-7, with unresolved D. Trimming took 0 bases from V and 4 from J, leaving 7 bases between them. The germline gives CDR1 LNHNV, CDR2 YYDKDF (reference sequence). The length of the CDR3 is 13 residues. CDR3 in DNA: TGTGCCACCAGCAGAGATCAGGAATACGAGCAGTACTTC. Its protein product is CATSRDQEYEQYF.

This chain links TRBV4-3 with TRBJ2-1; weak D call: TRBD1 (6 bases). Germline V lookup: CDR1 LGHNA, CDR2 YSLEER. The CDR3 sequence is 14 residues long. Deletions cut 4 bases from V and 2 bases from J, with 9 bases between. The CDR3 region is CASSPRGPYNEQFF. CDR3 nucleotides: TGCGCCAGCAGCCCCAGGGGCCCCTACAATGAGCAGTTCTTC.

For this clone: At the DNA level, this CDR3 is encoded by other sequences in the same sample as well. This chain connects TRBV9 to TRBJ2-7; possible D gene TRBD1, 5 bases. Looked up from germline, CDR1 is SGDLS and CDR2 is YYNGEE. This CDR3 is 14 amino acids long. Trimming removed 0 bases from V and 0 bases from J, with 7 bases in between. The CDR3 sequence is CASSVGGSSYEQYF. The CDR3 nucleotides are TGTGCCAGCAGCGTAGGGGGCAGCTCCTACGAGCAGTACTTC.

The chain couples TRBV19 to TRBJ1-1; D uncertain. Germline values: CDR1 LNHDA, CDR2 SQIVND (reference sequence). The V end lost 10 bases, the J end lost 1 base, and 13 bases lay between the germline ends. This CDR3 contains 13 residues. Written as DNA, the CDR3 is TGTGCCACTTGCCCGAGAGAGAACACTGAAGCTTTCTTT. Protein product: CATCPRENTEAFF.

V and J are TRBV25-1 and TRBJ2-4; 7 nucleotides align to TRBD2. This CDR3 is built from 14 residues. J lost 6 bases, V lost 1 base, and 3 bases had no gene match. Germline CDR1 and CDR2: MGHDK and SYGVNS. For the CDR3, the DNA is TGTGCCAGCAGTGAATTGGGGGGGGGAAACATTCAGTACTTC. This codes for CASSELGGGNIQYF.

The chain joins TRBV5-1 to TRBJ1-2; D is undetermined. Trimming stripped 0 bases from V and 5 bases from J, with 5 bases between. The germline V gene has CDR1 SGHRS and CDR2 YFSETQ. This CDR3 has 12 amino acids. Here the CDR3 reads CASSLDKYGYTF. In nucleotides, the CDR3 is TGCGCCAGCAGCTTGGACAAGTATGGCTACACCTTC.

In terms of frequency, this clone is medium-sized. The genes are TRBV28 and TRBJ2-1; weak D call: TRBD2 (5 bases). Germline CDR1 reads MDHEN; CDR2 reads SYDVKM. With 2 bases removed from V and 6 bases from J, the gap between germline ends came to 11 bases. The CDR3 covers 14 residues. CDR3 in amino acids: CASSLTRAGNEQFF. The CDR3 DNA reads TGTGCCAGCAGTTTAACTAGAGCTGGCAATGAGCAGTTCTTC.

Here the CDR3 DNA reads TGTGCCAGCAGTTACCACACCGGGACACGGAGAGAGCAGTACTTC. Protein sequence: CASSYHTGTRREQYF. The chain has TRBV6-5 and TRBJ2-5; D might be TRBD1 (6 bases). With 2 bases removed from V and 11 bases from J, the gap between germline ends came to 21 bases. Germline V gene data show CDR1 as MNHEY and CDR2 as SVGAGI. This CDR3 spans 15 amino acids.

CDR3 nucleotide sequence: TGTGCCAGCAGTCAAGACAATTTCAATTCACCCCTCCACTTT. Encoded protein: CASSQDNFNSPLHF. The chain employs TRBV6-4 and TRBJ1-6, with unresolved D. CDR3 length: 14 residues. Trimming pared 5 bases from V and 7 bases from J, leaving 12 bases between. CDR1 MRHNA and CDR2 SNTAGT come from the germline V gene.

V and J are TRBV5-4 and TRBJ1-2, with TRBD1 identical over 7 bases. Germline V CDR1 and CDR2: SGHNT, YYREEE (reference sequence). J gave up 0 bases and V 0 bases, and 2 bases lay outside the gene matches. The CDR3 has 15 amino acids. The CDR3 is CASSLAGTANYGYTF. The CDR3 nucleotides are TGTGCCAGCAGCTTGGCCGGGACAGCTAACTATGGCTACACCTTC.

The chain joins TRBV28 to TRBJ2-3; 7 bases match TRBD2. Germline loops: CDR1 MDHEN, CDR2 SYDVKM. This CDR3 has 12 amino acids. Trimming took 8 bases from V and 3 from J; bases not matched to a gene: 2. DNA of the CDR3: TGTGCCAGCGGGGGGGGGACAGATACGCAGTATTTT. Its translation is CASGGGTDTQYF. The whole variable domain, filled in from reference TRBV28 and TRBJ2-3, reads DVKVTQSSRYLVKRTGEKVFLECVQDMDHENMFWYRQDPGLGLRLIYFSYDVKMKEKGDIPEGYSVSREKKERFSLILESASTNQTSMYLCASGGGTDTQYFGPGTRLTVL.

This chain connects TRBV14 to TRBJ1-4; weak D call: TRBD1 (5 bases). V lost 4 bases to trimming and J lost 8 bases, with 8 bases between them. Germline lookup yields CDR1 SGHDN and CDR2 FVKESK. This CDR3 region has 12 residues. CDR3 DNA: TGTGCCAGCAGCCTAAGGGGAGAAAAACTGTTTTTT. Protein product: CASSLRGEKLFF.

About this clone itself: A read error may produce the germline difference seen at one junction end. The J gene is TRBJ2-4, the V gene TRBV30; TRBD2 might be the D (5 bases). This CDR3 comprises 13 residues. Germline V gene data show CDR1 as GTSNPN and CDR2 as SVGIG (reference sequence). Here the CDR3 DNA reads TGTGCCTGGAACCGGGATCTTCGATATCCCCCCCACTTC. Amino acid sequence: CAWNRDLRYPPHF.

The V and J genes are TRBV5-1 and TRBJ2-7; possibly TRBD1 for D (5 bases). From germline, CDR1 is SGHRS and CDR2 YFSETQ. The CDR3 runs to 14 residues. Trimming took off 0 bases at V and 2 bases at J, with 9 bases between the two ends. The CDR3 DNA follows: TGCGCCAGCAGCTTGGATCAGGGCCCCTACGAGCAGTACTTC. Protein sequence: CASSLDQGPYEQYF. The variable domain in full, with the rest retrieved from reference TRBV5-1 and TRBJ2-7, is KAGVTQTPRYLIKTRGQQVTLSCSPISGHRSVSWYQQTPGQGLQFLFEYFSETQRNKGNFPGRFSGRQFSNSRSEMNVSTLELGDSALYLCASSLDQGPYEQYFGPGTRLTVT.

The gene calls are TRBV10-3 and TRBJ1-2, with D uncertain. The ends were cut back, 4 bases at V and 4 bases at J, with 13 bases in the middle. Germline values: CDR1 ENHRY, CDR2 SYGVKD. The CDR3 is made up of 14 amino acids. The CDR3 DNA follows: TGTGCCATCAGTGGGTCCGGAGGCAGCTATGGCTACACCTTC. This gives the protein CAISGSGGSYGYTF.

The rearrangement uses TRBV5-1 and TRBJ1-2; D perhaps matches TRBD1 (6 bases). This CDR3 comprises 16 residues. Germline V gene data show CDR1 as SGHRS and CDR2 as YFSETQ. V was clipped by 0 bases and J by 6 bases, with 18 bases between them. CDR3 bases: TGCGCCAGCAGCTTGGCGGACAGTTTGCCCGAGGATGGCTACACCTTC. Translating gives CASSLADSLPEDGYTF.

The chain recombines TRBV6-1 with TRBJ2-4; 11 bases match TRBD2. The trim removed 6 bases at V and 7 bases at J, leaving 5 bases unmatched. Germline V gives CDR1 MNHNS, CDR2 SASEGT. The CDR3 totals 14 residues. The CDR3 sequence: CASRTSGELNIQYF. The DNA of the CDR3 is TGTGCCAGCAGGACTAGCGGGGAACTCAACATTCAGTACTTC.

V gene TRBV5-4 combines with J gene TRBJ2-3, with a weak D call TRBD2 (5 bases). CDR3 length: 15 residues. CDR1 and CDR2 from the germline V gene are SGHNT and YYREEE (reference sequence). V lost 2 bases and J 0 bases, leaving 10 bases between the germline ends. CDR3 nucleotides: TGTGCCAGCAGCTTAGGGAGCCTGAGCACAGATACGCAGTATTTT. Residues: CASSLGSLSTDTQYF.

V usage is TRBV11-2 and J usage is TRBJ2-7, with 8 positions matching TRBD2. CDR3 length: 15 residues. Germline lookup yields CDR1 SGHAT and CDR2 FQNNGV. The junction had 6 bases not matched to a gene; V was cut back by 1 base and J by 4 bases. The CDR3 is CASSLGATSAYEQYF. The CDR3 bases are TGTGCCAGCAGCTTAGGGGCGACTAGCGCATACGAGCAGTACTTC.

The CDR3 nucleotides are TGTGCCAGCAGTTGGACAGGGGAAGAGACCCAGTACTTC. Its translation: CASSWTGEETQYF. The chain carries TRBV6-6 and TRBJ2-5, with 9 bases lining up with TRBD1. Germline V lookup: CDR1 MNHNY, CDR2 SVGAGI (reference sequence). This CDR3 region has 13 residues. V lost 4 bases and J lost 3; bases outside the gene matches: 0.

CDR3 protein: CAISGPGTDKTFGTDTQYF. Written as DNA, the CDR3 is TGTGCCATCAGTGGACCCGGGACAGATAAAACTTTCGGCACAGATACGCAGTATTTT. The chain is built from TRBV10-3 and TRBJ2-3, with 7 bases matching TRBD1. The germline CDR1 and CDR2 sequences are ENHRY and SYGVKD. V was clipped by 4 bases and J by 1 base; unmatched bases: 17. This CDR3 contains 19 residues.

This chain connects TRBV29-1 to TRBJ2-1; 11 nucleotides match TRBD2. The J segment lost 3 bases and the V segment lost 4 bases, leaving 11 bases of the junction unmatched. CDR1 SQVTM and CDR2 ANQGSEA come from the germline V gene. This CDR3 has 17 residues. The CDR3 region has the DNA TGCAGCGTTGTAGGGCTAGCGGGAGGCCACAGCTACAATGAGCAGTTCTTC. Translating gives CSVVGLAGGHSYNEQFF.

The chain uses TRBV9 and TRBJ2-5; D not certain. Trimming took 0 bases from V and 5 from J, leaving 11 bases between them. CDR3 length: 14 amino acids. The germline V gene encodes CDR1 SGDLS and CDR2 YYNGEE. In DNA form, the CDR3 reads TGTGCCAGCAGCGTAGGTAATAGCCAGGAGACCCAGTACTTC. This gives the protein CASSVGNSQETQYF.

The chain uses TRBV19 and TRBJ2-3, with 9 bases aligning to TRBD2. The J segment lost 6 bases and the V segment lost 5 bases, leaving 12 bases of the junction unmatched. CDR3 length: 16 amino acids. Germline loops: CDR1 LNHDA, CDR2 SQIVND (reference sequence). The CDR3 sequence is CASSGGLREGLDTQYF. In nucleotides, the CDR3 is TGTGCCAGTAGTGGGGGCTTGCGGGAGGGCTTGGATACGCAGTATTTT.